The 21 T cell receptor beta chains in this list originate from one sample, sequenced in a study of T cells in Graves' hyperthyroidism and ophthalmopathy. There were TCR beta CDR3 regions amplified from RNA transcripts. The primer set for the first-round RT-PCR of the TCR CDR3 was HTBI. MiXCR, applied by TCRdb to the multiplex PCR reads, yields one record per CDR3 protein. The table includes more than 450,000 distinct CDR3 sequences, approximately 15% detected once. Sample: blood. All receptors come from a woman aged 40 to 50 with Graves' hyperthyroidism.

This chain links TRBV28 with TRBJ1-2; possibly TRBD1 for D (5 bases). CDR1 is MDHEN, CDR2 SYDVKM, per germline. The ends were cut back, 5 bases at V and 7 bases at J, with 11 bases in the middle. CDR3 length: 12 residues. The CDR3 DNA is TGTGCCAGCAGTGGGGGGAGCGTTGGCTACACCTTC. Encoded protein: CASSGGSVGYTF.

This clonotype showed up many times. The chain links TRBV28 to TRBJ1-1, with a possible D match to TRBD1 (5 bases). CDR1 is MDHEN, CDR2 SYDVKM, per germline. The CDR3 contains 16 residues. Trimming cost V 6 bases and J 0 bases, with 17 bases left between them. DNA of the CDR3: TGTGCCAGCAGCCCCGCAGGGCAGTCGGTGAACACTGAAGCTTTCTTT. Translated: CASSPAGQSVNTEAFF.

Many counts were recorded for this clonotype. The chain has TRBV27 and TRBJ1-6; D is ambiguous. Germline CDR1 reads MNHEY; CDR2 reads SMNVEV (reference sequence). The V gene lost 5 bases and the J gene lost 0 bases, with 8 bases spanning the gap. The CDR3 is 15 amino acids. The CDR3 DNA is TGTGCCAGCAGTCCACTCAGCTCCTATAATTCACCCCTCCACTTT. Encoded protein: CASSPLSSYNSPLHF.

V usage is TRBV13 and J usage is TRBJ2-7; unclear D gene. The V end was cut by 0 bases, the J end by 5 bases, with 14 bases between. CDR1 PRHDT and CDR2 FYEKMQ come from the germline V gene (reference sequence). The CDR3 consists of 15 residues. In nucleotides, the CDR3 is TGTGCCAGCAGCTTAGGTAGGGCGGTTCTCCACGAGCAGTACTTC. This encodes CASSLGRAVLHEQYF.

This clonotype was seen ten or more times. The chain couples TRBV5-1 to TRBJ1-5; 8 positions match TRBD1. The CDR3 is 14 residues long. V lost 4 bases and J lost 9; bases outside the gene matches: 9. The germline gives CDR1 SGHRS, CDR2 YFSETQ. The CDR3 DNA reads TGCGCCAGCAGCACCGGGACAGGCATCTCGCCCCAGCATTTT. Translated, it gives CASSTGTGISPQHF.

Comments on this clonotype: As the CDR3 is not closed by the conserved phenylalanine or tryptophan, this likely results from a read error. The V gene is TRBV6-1, the J gene TRBJ2-7; tentatively, D is TRBD1 or TRBD2 (6 bases each). The CDR3 covers 15 residues. The germline V gene encodes CDR1 MNHNS and CDR2 SASEGT. V lost 7 bases, J lost 1 base, and 17 bases lay in between. CDR3 amino acids: CASMPEGQVSYEQYL. The CDR3 DNA is TGTGCCAGCATGCCGGAGGGACAAGTTTCCTACGAGCAGTACCTC.

The V call is TRBV20-1, the J call TRBJ1-2; unclear D gene. Trimming left V 3 bases short and J 8 bases short, with 13 bases between. This CDR3 comprises 12 residues. Germline V gene data show CDR1 as DFQATT and CDR2 as SNEGSKA (reference sequence). In DNA, the CDR3 is TGCAGTGCTAGTAGCCGGGGTGACGGCTACACCTTC. It is translated as CSASSRGDGYTF.

There are many counts of this clonotype. One end of the junction varies from germline; a read error may be responsible. J is TRBJ2-7 and V is TRBV2, with D unresolved. Germline CDR1 and CDR2: SNHLY and FYNNEI. The CDR3 sequence is 13 residues long. The CDR3 DNA reads TGTGCCAGCATTGAACATGGACGCTACGAGCAGTACTTC. Translation: CASIEHGRYEQYF.

About this clonotype itself: One end of the junction varies from germline; a read error may be responsible. V gene TRBV18 combines with J gene TRBJ2-7; 12 bases align to TRBD1. Germline-derived CDR1 and CDR2 are KGHSH and LQKENI. This CDR3 is built from 15 residues. The CDR3 here is CASSPGTGGSHEQYF. The CDR3 DNA follows: TGTGCCAGCTCACCGGGGACAGGGGGCTCCCACGAGCAGTACTTC.

The table lists this clonotype with many counts. The chain has TRBV7-2 and TRBJ2-5; D may be TRBD2 (5 bases). The CDR3 covers 14 residues. CDR1 SGHTA and CDR2 FQGNSA come from the germline V gene. With 7 bases removed from V and 2 bases from J, the gap between germline ends came to 14 bases. The CDR3 reads CASTLRTLQETQYF. The CDR3, as DNA: TGTGCCAGCACCCTTAGGACTTTACAAGAGACCCAGTACTTC.

The gene calls are TRBV9 and TRBJ2-2; D not resolved. This CDR3 comprises 14 residues. In germline, CDR1 is SGDLS, CDR2 YYNGEE. V shed 0 bases and J shed 3 bases, with 6 bases lying between them. The CDR3 DNA sequence: TGTGCCAGCAGCGTAGTGCCGGACACCGGGGAGCTGTTTTTT. Translating it yields CASSVVPDTGELFF.

This clonotype appeared many times. The CDR3 nucleotides are TGTGCCAGCAGTTTATGGTGGGGTTTGAACACTGAAGCTTTCTTT. It yields the protein CASSLWWGLNTEAFF. The chain couples TRBV28 to TRBJ1-1; D gene uncertain. This CDR3 contains 15 residues. V dropped 0 bases and J dropped 0 bases, with 8 bases sitting between them. Looked up from germline, CDR1 is MDHEN and CDR2 is SYDVKM.

This clonotype was detected ten times or more. The CDR3 nucleotides are TGTGCCAGCAGCCAACTGAGGGGAGGAAATACGCAGTATTTT. Its protein product is CASSQLRGGNTQYF. V is TRBV14 and J is TRBJ2-3, with a tentative D call TRBD2 (6 bases). The CDR3 loop spans 14 amino acids. Trimming cost V 2 bases and J 7 bases, with 13 bases left between them. Germline lookup yields CDR1 SGHDN and CDR2 FVKESK. Full variable domain (remainder filled in from reference TRBV14 and TRBJ2-3): EAGVTQFPSHSVIEKGQTVTLRCDPISGHDNLYWYRRVMGKEIKFLLHFVKESKQDESGMPNNRFLAERTGGTYSTLKVQPAELEDSGVYFCASSQLRGGNTQYFGPGTRLTVL.

Ten or more counts support this clonotype. V and J are TRBV28 and TRBJ2-7; 12 bases agree with TRBD1. Losses at the gene ends were 6 bases for V and 7 bases for J; bases not matched to a gene: 10. Germline V CDR1 and CDR2: MDHEN, SYDVKM. The CDR3 consists of 15 residues. The CDR3 sequence is CASRGPGQGAGEQYF. For the CDR3, the DNA is TGTGCCAGCAGAGGCCCGGGACAGGGGGCGGGGGAGCAGTACTTC. Using reference TRBV28 and TRBJ2-7 for the parts outside the CDR3, the full variable domain is DVKVTQSSRYLVKRTGEKVFLECVQDMDHENMFWYRQDPGLGLRLIYFSYDVKMKEKGDIPEGYSVSREKKERFSLILESASTNQTSMYLCASRGPGQGAGEQYFGPGTRLTVT.

This clonotype was observed many times. The chain recombines TRBV28 with TRBJ1-1; TRBD1 might be the D (6 bases). The germline V gene encodes CDR1 MDHEN and CDR2 SYDVKM. This CDR3 has 17 residues. Between the trimmed V and J ends, which lost 2 bases and 0 bases, there was a span of 16 bases. The CDR3 coding sequence is TGTGCCAGCAGTTTAAAACGGACAGTTCCCATGAACACTGAAGCTTTCTTT. This sequence encodes CASSLKRTVPMNTEAFF.

This clonotype showed up just a few times. The chain combines TRBV5-1 with TRBJ1-2; D might be TRBD1 (6 bases). CDR3 length equals 15 residues. Trimming removed 0 bases from V and 2 bases from J, with 11 bases in between. Germline lookup yields CDR1 SGHRS and CDR2 YFSETQ. CDR3 nucleotides: TGCGCCAGCAGCTTGGCCCGAACAGGGAACTATGGCTACACCTTC. As protein: CASSLARTGNYGYTF.

This clonotype was picked up a small number of times. CDR3 residues: CASSVEGSAYGYTF. CDR3 coding DNA: TGCGCCAGCAGTGTCGAGGGCAGCGCTTATGGCTACACCTTC. V is TRBV10-2 and J is TRBJ1-2, with no clear D. The V gene lost 4 bases and the J gene lost 5 bases, with 14 bases spanning the gap. The CDR3 covers 14 residues. Germline CDR1 is WSHSY and CDR2 is SAAADI.

V gene TRBV4-2 combines with J gene TRBJ1-3; D may be TRBD1 (6 bases). Trimming stripped 0 bases from V and 3 bases from J, with 15 bases between. The CDR3 covers 17 residues. Germline V lookup: CDR1 LGHNA, CDR2 YNFKEQ. The CDR3 spells CASSQDSRGASGNTIYF. CDR3 DNA: TGTGCCAGCAGCCAAGACTCTCGGGGGGCCAGTGGAAACACCATATATTTT.

The chain recombines TRBV6-1 with TRBJ1-4; D not resolved. In germline, CDR1 is MNHNS, CDR2 SASEGT. V lost 5 bases and J lost 0, with 7 bases in between. The CDR3 spans 14 residues. DNA for the CDR3: TGTGCCAGCAGTCCGACAACAACTAATGAAAAACTGTTTTTT. Its protein product is CASSPTTTNEKLFF.

This clonotype has at least ten counts. A read error may account for a junction end that differs from germline. V usage is TRBV28 and J usage is TRBJ2-7; D might be TRBD2 (7 bases). The CDR3 is 14 amino acids. CDR1 is MDHEN, CDR2 SYDVKM, per germline. The CDR3 DNA reads as TGTGCCAGCAGTTTAGGGGGGGCCATAGGTAGAGAGAACTTC. Amino acid sequence: CASSLGGAIGRENF.

This clonotype was recorded many times. V and J are TRBV27 and TRBJ2-1, with 9 bases that match TRBD2. V lost 2 bases and J lost 3; bases outside the gene matches: 8. The CDR3 has 17 residues. CDR1 MNHEY and CDR2 SMNVEV come from the germline V gene (reference sequence). CDR3 coding DNA: TGTGCCAGCAGTTTACGTAGCGGGAGTTCTAACTACAATGAGCAGTTCTTC. Protein: CASSLRSGSSNYNEQFF.